Listed below are T cell receptor beta chains from one sample, sequenced in a study of shared clonotypes between healthy human individuals. Assay used: immunoSEQ multiplex PCR; TCRdb lists only in-frame clones, some missing. The sample contains about 980,000 clones, approximately 80% of which appear only once. Specimen: memory CD4+ T cells sorted from blood. The receptors derive from a man aged 18 to 30 in good health. Both conserved end residues are part of each CDR3. Fields, in order: V gene, J gene, CDR3 protein.

v_call: TRBV4-2
j_call: TRBJ2-3
cdr3_aa: CASSQERASWEGYF

v_call: TRBV29-1
j_call: TRBJ1-1
cdr3_aa: CSVTGHLNTEAFF

v_call: TRBV18
j_call: TRBJ2-5
cdr3_aa: CASSPGGQETQYF

v_call: TRBV7-2
j_call: TRBJ1-4
cdr3_aa: CASRPRPNEKLFF

v_call: TRBV29-1
j_call: TRBJ2-4
cdr3_aa: CSVERASGGVAKNIQYF

v_call: TRBV30
j_call: TRBJ1-6
cdr3_aa: CAWRDYSESPLHF

v_call: TRBV11-2
j_call: TRBJ2-7
cdr3_aa: CASSLSRDRPYEQYF

v_call: TRBV6-5
j_call: TRBJ1-1
cdr3_aa: CASRGGRGNTEAFF

v_call: TRBV30
j_call: TRBJ2-5
cdr3_aa: CAWSARSPTQETQYF

v_call: TRBV30
j_call: TRBJ2-2
cdr3_aa: CAWSRSGGSAGELFF

v_call: TRBV19
j_call: TRBJ2-7
cdr3_aa: CASSPALGNSYEQYF

v_call: TRBV27
j_call: TRBJ1-2
cdr3_aa: CASSAPGIHGYTF

v_call: TRBV7-2
j_call: TRBJ1-4
cdr3_aa: CASSLDRGSEKLFF

v_call: TRBV7-2
j_call: TRBJ1-1
cdr3_aa: CASSLSTGIEAFF

v_call: TRBV1
j_call: TRBJ1-5
cdr3_aa: CTSSRQLHQPQHF

v_call: TRBV7-9
j_call: TRBJ2-1
cdr3_aa: CASRATGGHEQFF

v_call: TRBV7-3
j_call: TRBJ2-3
cdr3_aa: CASSFGLAGDTQYF

v_call: TRBV5-4
j_call: TRBJ1-2
cdr3_aa: CASSFGSDRVIYGYTF